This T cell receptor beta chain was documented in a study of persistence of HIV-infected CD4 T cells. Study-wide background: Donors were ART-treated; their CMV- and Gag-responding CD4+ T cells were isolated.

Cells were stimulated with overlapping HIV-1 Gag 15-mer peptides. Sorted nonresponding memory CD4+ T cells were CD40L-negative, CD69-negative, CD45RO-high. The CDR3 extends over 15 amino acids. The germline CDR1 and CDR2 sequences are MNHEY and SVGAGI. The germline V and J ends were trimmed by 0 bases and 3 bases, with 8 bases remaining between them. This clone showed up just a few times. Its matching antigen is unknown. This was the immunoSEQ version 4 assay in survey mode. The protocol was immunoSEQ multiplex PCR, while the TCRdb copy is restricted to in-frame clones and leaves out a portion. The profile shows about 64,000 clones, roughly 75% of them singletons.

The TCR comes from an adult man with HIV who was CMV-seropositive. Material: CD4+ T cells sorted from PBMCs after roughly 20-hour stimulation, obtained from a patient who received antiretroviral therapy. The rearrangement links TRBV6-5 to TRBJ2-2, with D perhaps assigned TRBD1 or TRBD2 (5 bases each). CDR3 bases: TGTGCCAGCAGTTACTCGGGACCCTACACCGGGGAGCTGTTTTTT. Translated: CASSYSGPYTGELFF.